This T cell receptor (beta chain) was recorded in a study of T cell responses to AZD1222 COVID-19 vaccine. For the study at large: Second doses at about 4 or about 12 weeks were pooled.

Sequenced by immunoSEQ multiplex PCR; TCRdb stores in-frame clones only, minus some. The sample shows some 130,000 clones, approximately 84% of them seen only once. Germline loops: CDR1 SGHTA, CDR2 FQGNSA. V lost 1 base and J 0 bases, leaving 9 bases between the germline ends. The CDR3 consists of 16 residues. This sequence originates from an adult in good health. The rearrangement joins TRBV7-2 to TRBJ1-4; D ambiguous. Sample: peripheral blood, taken on day 0 of AZD1222 vaccination. CDR3 coding DNA: TGTGCCAGCAGCTTAGTCGGGGTATCAACTAATGAAAAACTGTTTTTT. Amino acid sequence: CASSLVGVSTNEKLFF.